A selection of T cell receptor beta chains follows, all from one sample in a study of blood T cell repertoires in COVID-19. Generated by immunoSEQ multiplex PCR, the TCRdb table keeps only in-frame clones and is missing some. The sample lists approximately 270,000 clones, 75% to 90% occurring once. Sequenced material: PBMCs or T cells enriched from blood (not recorded which). These receptors all stem from a woman in her thirties with acute COVID-19. CDR3s include the opening cysteine and the closing phenylalanine or tryptophan. Clone size is stated in some rows and not others, as once, few, many or a class when expanded.

V	J	size	CDR3
TRBV12-3/TRBV12-4	TRBJ1-5	-	CASREYSNQPQHF
TRBV24-1	TRBJ2-5	-	CATSDGTTVETQYF
TRBV7-2	TRBJ1-3	-	CASTTYSGNTIYF
TRBV5-4	TRBJ2-3	-	CASSLGTSGSPDTQYF
TRBV28	TRBJ1-5	-	CASSPRTGSNQPQHF
TRBV19	TRBJ1-1	-	CASSRAGDMNTEAFF
TRBV9	TRBJ1-5	-	CAAGDGGNQPQHF
TRBV12-3/TRBV12-4	TRBJ1-5	-	CASSYESNQPQHF
TRBV7-9	TRBJ2-1	-	CASSLGRLAGPSSYNEQFF
TRBV27	TRBJ2-1	few	CASSMIAGLVDEQFF
TRBV19	TRBJ1-5	-	CASSELGGTQPQHF
TRBV28	TRBJ1-1	-	CASRQTGGTEAFF
TRBV6-6	TRBJ1-4	-	CASSRSVNEKLFF
TRBV3-1/TRBV3-2	TRBJ2-1	few	CASSQAGGSSGSSFF
TRBV6-5	TRBJ2-7	-	CASRLQGNGYEQYF
TRBV5-8	TRBJ1-3	-	CASSLEGGFGNTIYF
TRBV4-1	TRBJ2-7	-	CASSQVTLPTYEQYF
TRBV3-1/TRBV3-2	TRBJ1-5	-	CASSQGGQGLRNQPQHF
TRBV11-2	TRBJ2-1	-	CASSLGREEQFF
TRBV2	TRBJ2-5	-	CASRENTGKGAYF
TRBV6-5	TRBJ2-2	-	CASGTGPNTGELFF
TRBV5-1	TRBJ1-2	-	CASSPTVLVSSDGYTF
TRBV29-1	TRBJ2-7	-	CSVLGDGGLAGGLYEQYF
TRBV28	TRBJ2-2	-	CASSFEVVRDTGELFF
TRBV6-5	TRBJ2-7	-	CASRGQGAYEQYF
TRBV2	TRBJ1-1	-	CASLSGVATEAFF
TRBV19	TRBJ2-3	-	CASSIALAGTDTQYF
TRBV27	TRBJ2-1	-	CASSPTWRGRSYNEQFF
TRBV6-5	TRBJ2-7	-	CASKRYGSYEQYF
TRBV18	TRBJ2-1	-	CASSPPNAGERGEQFF
TRBV30	TRBJ2-1	once	CAWSLGGGIVGNEQFF
TRBV10-3	TRBJ2-1	-	CAISLGTFNEQFF
TRBV7-2	TRBJ2-3	-	CASSLVGLAGGPTDTQYF
TRBV5-1	TRBJ2-1	-	CASSLGTSGKVQFF
TRBV4-1	TRBJ2-7	-	CASSQLSGDFDEQYF
TRBV6-5	TRBJ1-1	-	CASRTDRLNTEAFF
TRBV6-5	TRBJ2-5	-	CETGSPPETQYF
TRBV6-5	TRBJ2-1	-	CASSYAGVGNEQFF
TRBV10-3	TRBJ1-3	-	CAISESTVGNTIYF
TRBV10-3	TRBJ2-2	-	CAISDPNLDTGELFF
TRBV4-1	TRBJ2-7	-	CASSQLAIAPPVEQYF